This passage covers 19 T cell receptor beta chains from one sample sequenced in a study of blood T cell repertoires in COVID-19. Profiling relied on immunoSEQ multiplex PCR, and the TCRdb table lists in-frame clones only, not all of them. Among about 210,000 clones listed, roughly 89% were seen once. The sample consisted of PBMCs or T cells enriched from blood (not recorded which). The receptors come from a man between 18 and 29 years old with acute COVID-19.

The chain couples TRBV18 to TRBJ2-7; 10 bases match TRBD2. The germline V gene encodes CDR1 KGHSH and CDR2 LQKENI. V lost 4 bases to trimming and J lost 0 bases; unmatched junction nucleotides: 3. The length of the CDR3 is 15 residues. This CDR3 reads CASSLTSGHSYEQYF. The CDR3 bases are TGTGCCAGCTCACTGACTAGCGGGCACTCCTACGAGCAGTACTTC.

The V call is TRBV29-1, the J call TRBJ2-3; 8 positions match TRBD1. Trimming took 6 bases from V and 1 from J; bases not matched to a gene: 6. CDR3 length: 14 amino acids. The germline V gene has CDR1 SQVTM and CDR2 ANQGSEA. DNA for the CDR3: TGCAGCGTCCCAGGGGGCTCTTGCACAGATACGCAGTATTTT. Protein: CSVPGGSCTDTQYF.

J is TRBJ2-3 and V is TRBV7-2; the D gene is possibly TRBD2 (5 bases). Germline CDR1 reads SGHTA; CDR2 reads FQGNSA. The CDR3 consists of 12 residues. V lost 10 bases and J 3 bases, leaving 11 bases between the germline ends. CDR3 residues: CATTPGTDTQYF. The CDR3 region has the DNA TGTGCCACCACCCCGGGAACAGATACGCAGTATTTT.

The chain is built from TRBV2 and TRBJ2-2, with 7 bases that match TRBD1. Germline CDR1 reads SNHLY; CDR2 reads FYNNEI. The CDR3 covers 15 residues. V was pared by 6 bases and J by 2 bases, with 6 bases of the junction left unmatched. The CDR3 is CASRARDRNTGELFF. The CDR3 bases are TGTGCCAGCAGGGCCCGGGACAGAAACACCGGGGAGCTGTTTTTT.

This sequence joins TRBV7-9 and TRBJ2-7; 7 nucleotides match TRBD1. V lost 3 bases and J lost 2; bases outside the gene matches: 1. This CDR3 contains 13 residues. From germline, CDR1 is SEHNR and CDR2 FQNEAQ (reference sequence). The CDR3: CASSFGTAYEQYF. CDR3 sequence (DNA): TGTGCCAGCAGCTTTGGGACAGCCTACGAGCAGTACTTC.

CDR3 loop: CASSFSYRDFNYEQYF. Written as DNA, the CDR3 is TGTGCCAGCAGTTTCTCTTATCGGGACTTTAACTACGAGCAGTACTTC. V usage is TRBV28 and J usage is TRBJ2-7, with TRBD2 as a possible D gene (6 bases). The germline V gene encodes CDR1 MDHEN and CDR2 SYDVKM. Trimming pared 3 bases from V and 3 bases from J, leaving 18 bases between. The CDR3 totals 16 residues.

This chain connects TRBV18 to TRBJ2-5; 8 bases agree with TRBD1. Trimming at V came to 8 bases and at J to 2 bases, leaving 7 bases not matched to a gene. The germline V gene encodes CDR1 KGHSH and CDR2 LQKENI. The CDR3 is made up of 14 amino acids. CDR3 sequence (DNA): TGTGCCAGCGCCCGGACAGGGCAACAAGAGACCCAGTACTTC. Translated: CASARTGQQETQYF.

In this sample, this clone turned up once. The J gene is TRBJ1-1, the V gene TRBV4-3; a weak D match, TRBD1 (6 bases). Germline V lookup: CDR1 LGHNA, CDR2 YSLEER. The CDR3 has 16 residues. V dropped 0 bases and J dropped 0 bases, with 11 bases sitting between them. CDR3 sequence (DNA): TGCGCCAGCAGCCAAGATCGGGGGGCCATGAACACTGAAGCTTTCTTT. Encoded protein: CASSQDRGAMNTEAFF.

CDR3 protein: CASSIGQAQYYGYTF. For the CDR3, the DNA is TGTGCCAGTAGTATTGGACAGGCTCAGTACTATGGCTACACCTTC. The chain recombines TRBV19 with TRBJ1-2; 7 positions match TRBD1. V was clipped by 3 bases and J by 3 bases; unmatched bases: 7. The germline V gene encodes CDR1 LNHDA and CDR2 SQIVND (reference sequence). This CDR3 spans 15 amino acids.

The rearrangement links TRBV18 to TRBJ1-3; D possibly corresponds to TRBD1 (5 bases). CDR3 length: 15 amino acids. The germline CDR1 and CDR2 sequences are KGHSH and LQKENI. The V end was cut by 3 bases, the J end by 0 bases, with 9 bases between. CDR3 nucleotide sequence: TGTGCCAGCTCACCCGACAGATACTCTGGAAACACCATATATTTT. Protein: CASSPDRYSGNTIYF.

This clone has only one observation. This rearrangement joins TRBV29-1 to TRBJ1-1, with TRBD1 matching over 9 bases. CDR3 length: 11 residues. Germline values: CDR1 SQVTM, CDR2 ANQGSEA. V lost 7 bases, J lost 3 bases, and 0 bases stayed unmatched. The CDR3 DNA follows: TGCAGCGGGGACAGGGACACTGAAGCTTTCTTT. This codes for CSGDRDTEAFF.

The CDR3 DNA is TGCAGCGGAACCCGGGACAGGGGGCAAGGAGGCAATCAGCCCCAGCATTTT. Translated: CSGTRDRGQGGNQPQHF. The V gene is TRBV29-1, the J gene TRBJ1-5; 12 bases match TRBD1. V gave up 7 bases and J gave up 2 bases; unmatched junction bases: 12. The CDR3 runs 17 residues. Looked up from germline, CDR1 is SQVTM and CDR2 is ANQGSEA.

The chain combines TRBV29-1 with TRBJ1-2, with 8 nucleotides matching TRBD1. Germline values: CDR1 SQVTM, CDR2 ANQGSEA. V was pared by 3 bases and J by 3 bases, with 6 bases of the junction left unmatched. The CDR3 has 14 residues. Written as DNA, the CDR3 is TGCAGCGTTGATTCAGGGGGCGGCGACTATGGCTACACCTTC. This gives the protein CSVDSGGGDYGYTF. The full variable domain, its missing parts supplied by reference TRBV29-1 and TRBJ1-2, is SAVISQKPSRDICQRGTSLTIQCQVDSQVTMMFWYRQQPGQSLTLIATANQGSEATYESGFVIDKFPISRPNLTFSTLTVSNMSPEDSSIYLCSVDSGGGDYGYTFGSGTRLTVV.

CDR3 bases: TGCGCCAGCAGCCCCGGGGGGGGTATAGAGACCCAGTACTTC. Translation gives CASSPGGGIETQYF. V is TRBV5-1 and J is TRBJ2-5; 8 positions agree with TRBD2. Trimming cost V 4 bases and J 4 bases; bases outside gene matches: 6. The CDR3 spans 14 residues. CDR1 is SGHRS, CDR2 YFSETQ, per germline.

The V gene is TRBV3-1 (or the pseudogene TRBV3-2), the J gene TRBJ2-7; TRBD2 agrees at 8 bases. The germline CDR1 and CDR2 sequences are LGHDT and YNNKEL (reference sequence). Germline trimming cut 5 bases from V and 7 bases from J; bases unmatched to any gene: 16. This CDR3 spans 16 amino acids. The CDR3 region is CASSSQRAAGAREQYF. The CDR3 region has the DNA TGTGCCAGCAGCTCCCAACGTGCAGCGGGGGCTCGAGAGCAGTACTTC.

This chain uses TRBV9 with TRBJ2-1, with a possible D match to TRBD1 (5 bases). CDR3 length: 15 amino acids. Germline V lookup: CDR1 SGDLS, CDR2 YYNGEE. V lost 0 bases to trimming and J lost 4 bases, with 11 bases between them. CDR3 sequence (DNA): TGTGCCAGCAGCGTAGGCCAGGGTACTTACAATGAGCAGTTCTTC. It is translated as CASSVGQGTYNEQFF.

The rearrangement joins TRBV27 to TRBJ2-1; D may be TRBD2 (7 bases). Trimming left V 0 bases short and J 2 bases short, with 11 bases between. This CDR3 has 16 residues. Germline loops: CDR1 MNHEY, CDR2 SMNVEV (reference sequence). CDR3: CASSLSRGAPYNEQFF. CDR3 bases: TGTGCCAGCAGTTTATCCCGGGGGGCCCCCTACAATGAGCAGTTCTTC.

The chain links TRBV7-9 to TRBJ2-3; D possibly corresponds to TRBD2 (5 bases). The germline V gene encodes CDR1 SEHNR and CDR2 FQNEAQ (reference sequence). V lost 5 bases to trimming and J lost 12 bases, with 18 bases between them. This CDR3 has 13 residues. CDR3 residues: CASSDANPGNQYF. CDR3 DNA: TGTGCCAGCAGCGACGCAAACCCCGGGAATCAGTATTTT. Full variable domain (missing parts from reference TRBV7-9 and TRBJ2-3): DTGVSQNPRHKITKRGQNVTFRCDPISEHNRLYWYRQTLGQGPEFLTYFQNEAQLEKSRLLSDRFSAERPKGSFSTLEIQRTEQGDSAMYLCASSDANPGNQYFGPGTRLTVL.

The chain couples TRBV4-2 to TRBJ2-3, with 14 bases lining up with TRBD2. V lost 1 base to trimming and J lost 2 bases; unmatched junction nucleotides: 2. This CDR3 is built from 17 residues. The germline gives CDR1 LGHNA, CDR2 YNFKEQ. The CDR3 sequence is CASSQGGLAGATDTQYF. CDR3 DNA: TGTGCCAGCAGCCAAGGGGGACTAGCGGGAGCCACAGATACGCAGTATTTT.